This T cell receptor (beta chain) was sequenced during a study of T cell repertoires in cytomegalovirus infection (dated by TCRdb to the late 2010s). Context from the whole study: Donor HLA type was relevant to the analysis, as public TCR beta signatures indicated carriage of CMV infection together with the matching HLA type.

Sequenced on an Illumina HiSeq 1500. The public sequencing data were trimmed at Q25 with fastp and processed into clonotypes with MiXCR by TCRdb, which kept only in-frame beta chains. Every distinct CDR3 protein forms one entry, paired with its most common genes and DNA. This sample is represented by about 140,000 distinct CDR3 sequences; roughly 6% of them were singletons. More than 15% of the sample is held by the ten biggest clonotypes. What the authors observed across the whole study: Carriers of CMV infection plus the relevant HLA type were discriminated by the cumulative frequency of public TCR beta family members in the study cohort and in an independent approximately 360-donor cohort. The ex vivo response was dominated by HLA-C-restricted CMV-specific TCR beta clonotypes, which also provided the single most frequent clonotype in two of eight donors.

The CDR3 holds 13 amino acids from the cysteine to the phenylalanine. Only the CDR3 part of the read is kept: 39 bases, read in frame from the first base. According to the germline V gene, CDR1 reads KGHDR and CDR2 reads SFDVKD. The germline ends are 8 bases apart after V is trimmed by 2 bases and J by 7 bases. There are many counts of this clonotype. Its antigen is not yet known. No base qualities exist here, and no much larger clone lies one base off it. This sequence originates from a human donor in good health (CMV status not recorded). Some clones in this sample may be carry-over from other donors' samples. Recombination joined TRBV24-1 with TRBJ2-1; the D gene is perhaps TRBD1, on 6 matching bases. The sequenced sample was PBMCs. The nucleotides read TGTGCCACCAGTGATTGGACAGCTAATGAGCAGTTCTTC. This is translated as CATSDWTANEQFF.